This TCR beta chain was recovered during a study of shared T cell receptors in the human thymus (dated by TCRdb to about 2021). Background for the entire study: The study investigated the way shared, self-reactive T-cell receptor alpha chains are produced in the human thymus.

To prepare the library, the immunoSEQ multiplex PCR assay was applied. TCRdb's version of the immuneACCESS table is confined to in-frame rearrangements and falls short of the full clone set. An unresolved V gene accounts for under half of the shortfall where checked; the remainder is of unknown origin. Here the sample has under 700,000 clones; around 78% occur a single time. The top ten constitute 0.013% of the sample. Per the germline V gene (reference sequence), DFQATT is the CDR1 and SNEGSKA is the CDR2. Measured from the cysteine to the phenylalanine, the CDR3 is 11 residues long. Only the CDR3 part of the read is kept: 33 bases, read in frame from the first base. V gives up 6 bases and J gives up 4 bases, and the segment between their germline ends measures 10 bases. Points on this clone: Its antigen target is currently unknown. Qualities for individual bases were not recorded, and no much larger clone is one base off.

The sample was also linked to a second study, of human thymus T cells. As the second paper documents: Donors were immunologically healthy infants undergoing open corrective cardiac surgery for congenital heart defects in Finland. The thymus tissue came from surgical resects taken out during corrective cardiac surgery. Both the thymic and the peripheral blood repertoires appeared to show biased V and J gene segment usage. The related research found that thymic TCR repertoires overlapped highly between unrelated individuals. The study described the TCR alpha and beta repertoires in about eight infant thymus samples and a handful of matching peripheral blood samples. Donor ages ranging from about 6 to 244 days were recorded, and over 5 male and a couple of female infants were included in the cohort. Thymocytes were released mechanically from tissue and stored at -70 °C as pellets of roughly 9-31 million cells. A QIAsymphony instrument was used to extract genomic DNA from frozen cell pellets. TCRB and TCRAD loci were amplified from a standardized quantity of quality-controlled genomic DNA using the immunoSEQ multiplex PCR assay. The amplicons covered the V(D)J region and were long enough to include the CDR3 and to identify the V and J genes. Amplicon sequencing was performed on an Illumina platform through the commercial immunoSEQ service. Primer bias and sequencing errors were corrected as previously described, and TCRAD and TCRB were defined on the basis of the IMGT database. Analysis of the repertoires was done with immunoSEQ Analyzer 3.0 and VDJTools and included basic statistics, V/J segment usage, diversity estimates, rarefaction and pairwise overlap. Chao1, ChaoE, Efron-Thisted, Shannon and inverse Simpson indices were used to estimate diversity, which was also estimated on datasets down-sampled to the smallest sample. Repertoire overlap used strict matching of CDR3 nucleotide sequence, V gene and J gene, with Jaccard-based multidimensional scaling clustering. On average, thymus samples gave 750,000 to 950,000 unique TCRB clonotypes, whereas blood samples gave roughly 86,000.

This clonotype was sampled from a boy under two years old with a congenital heart defect. Donor details come from another sample of the same person, matched by shared clones. Material: thymocytes. The chain uses TRBV20-1 and TRBJ2-7, with no reliable assignment of the D segment. In nucleotide form, the sequence is TGCAGTGCCCAGCTAGGATACGAGCAGTACTTC. Translation gives CSAQLGYEQYF.